Below are 18 T cell receptor beta chains sequenced from a single sample in a study of cytotoxic CD8 clonotypes in ibrutinib-treated CLL. Some clones are missing from TCRdb's copy, which holds only in-frame ones; the method was immunoSEQ multiplex PCR. Among some 120,000 clones listed, 58% were seen once. The source material was PBMCs, sampled after 24 months of ibrutinib treatment. The receptor set was obtained from a human donor with chronic lymphocytic leukemia.

V and J are TRBV2 and TRBJ2-3; D is uncertain. The length of the CDR3 is 12 residues. Germline loops: CDR1 SNHLY, CDR2 FYNNEI. V lost 3 bases to trimming and J lost 8 bases, with 9 bases between them. The CDR3 bases are TGTGCCAGCAGTGAGTCATCGGGTACGCAGTATTTT. Residues: CASSESSGTQYF.

This rearrangement joins TRBV5-1 to TRBJ1-5, with D unresolved. V dropped 1 base and J dropped 4 bases, with 9 bases sitting between them. The CDR3 is 14 residues long. Germline V gives CDR1 SGHRS, CDR2 YFSETQ. Here the CDR3 DNA reads TGCGCCAGCAGCTTGTCCGGGGATAATCAGCCCCAGCATTTT. Protein: CASSLSGDNQPQHF.

V usage is TRBV7-8 and J usage is TRBJ1-5; TRBD1 agrees at 7 bases. CDR1 SGHVS and CDR2 FQNEAQ come from the germline V gene. J was trimmed by 6 bases and V by 5 bases; bases with no gene match: 7. The CDR3 has 14 residues. CDR3 in amino acids: CASSGTGERQPQHF. The CDR3 region has the DNA TGTGCCAGCAGCGGAACAGGGGAACGTCAGCCCCAGCATTTT.

The chain uses TRBV29-1 and TRBJ2-1; 7 bases agree with TRBD1. Germline CDR1 is SQVTM and CDR2 is ANQGSEA. The CDR3 covers 13 residues. Germline trimming cut 5 bases from V and 6 bases from J; bases unmatched to any gene: 7. The CDR3 coding sequence is TGCAGCGTTCAGGGGGAGTCCGGCAATGAGCAGTTCTTC. As protein: CSVQGESGNEQFF.

The CDR3: CASSLAAGVGEKLFF. The CDR3 nucleotides are TGCGCCAGCAGCTTGGCTGCAGGGGTTGGTGAAAAACTGTTTTTT. The V and J genes are TRBV5-1 and TRBJ1-4; TRBD1 is a possible D gene (6 bases). V was clipped by 0 bases and J by 7 bases, with 13 bases between them. Germline V gene sequence: CDR1 SGHRS, CDR2 YFSETQ. The CDR3 loop spans 15 amino acids.

J is TRBJ2-7 and V is TRBV6-6, with D perhaps TRBD1 (5 bases). With 2 bases removed from V and 2 bases from J, the gap between germline ends came to 7 bases. Germline CDR1 is MNHNY and CDR2 is SVGAGI (reference sequence). There are 13 residues in the CDR3. CDR3: CASSYDSTYEQYF. CDR3 nucleotides: TGTGCCAGCAGTTACGACAGCACCTACGAGCAGTACTTC.

This clone showed up just a few times. This chain connects TRBV6-5 to TRBJ1-6; the D is unclear. V shed 8 bases and J shed 8 bases, with 10 bases lying between them. The CDR3 has 12 amino acids. In germline, CDR1 is MNHEY, CDR2 SVGAGI. The chain's CDR3 is CASRRADSPLHF. CDR3 sequence (DNA): TGTGCCAGCCGGCGGGCTGATTCACCCCTCCACTTT.

The sample holds a few counts of this clone. The chain is built from TRBV9 and TRBJ1-2; 11 positions agree with TRBD1. The CDR3 contains 12 residues. Unmatched junction bases numbered 6, after V lost 4 bases and J lost 13 bases. Germline loops: CDR1 SGDLS, CDR2 YYNGEE. In nucleotides, the CDR3 is TGTGCCAGCAGCCGGGACAGGGGGGCTTTCACCTTC. Amino acids: CASSRDRGAFTF. Full variable domain (outside the CDR3, taken from reference TRBV9 and TRBJ1-2): DSGVTQTPKHLITATGQRVTLRCSPRSGDLSVYWYQQSLDQGLQFLIQYYNGEERAKGNILERFSAQQFPDLHSELNLSSLELGDSALYFCASSRDRGAFTFGSGTRLTVV.

The CDR3 region has the DNA TGTGCCAGCACTATCGGACAGGGCGGAGAGACCCAGTACTTC. It translates to CASTIGQGGETQYF. The chain employs TRBV28 and TRBJ2-5; 8 nucleotides agree with TRBD1. The CDR3 has 14 amino acids. Per germline, CDR1 MDHEN and CDR2 SYDVKM. Trimming cost V 7 bases and J 4 bases; bases outside gene matches: 8.

In its sample, this clone was seen a few times. The rearrangement uses TRBV18 and TRBJ2-7, with no clear D. The CDR3 runs to 13 residues. V was trimmed by 0 bases and J by 5 bases, leaving 8 bases between them. CDR1 and CDR2 from the germline V gene are KGHSH and LQKENI. CDR3 loop: CASSPPGFNEQYF. Here the CDR3 DNA reads TGTGCCAGCTCACCACCAGGGTTCAACGAGCAGTACTTC.

This clone was recorded once. CDR3 residues: CASSFKLGIGTQYF. Here the CDR3 DNA reads TGTGCCAGCAGCTTCAAGCTGGGGATAGGGACCCAGTACTTC. The rearrangement joins TRBV5-4 to TRBJ2-5; D is undetermined. Per germline, CDR1 SGHNT and CDR2 YYREEE (reference sequence). The CDR3 sequence is 14 residues long. V shed 2 bases and J shed 7 bases, with 15 bases lying between them. The full variable domain, completed using reference TRBV5-4 and TRBJ2-5, is ETGVTQSPTHLIKTRGQQVTLRCSSQSGHNTVSWYQQALGQGPQFIFQYYREEENGRGNFPPRFSGLQFPNYSSELNVNALELDDSALYLCASSFKLGIGTQYFGPGTRLLVL.

This chain links TRBV5-1 with TRBJ1-1, with D perhaps matching TRBD1 (5 bases). This CDR3 is 14 amino acids long. V gave up 4 bases and J gave up 1 base, with 11 bases separating them. Germline V lookup: CDR1 SGHRS, CDR2 YFSETQ. CDR3 nucleotides: TGCGCCAGCAGCATGGGGACCGCGAACACTGAAGCTTTCTTT. It yields the protein CASSMGTANTEAFF.

V usage is TRBV19 and J usage is TRBJ2-5; D is ambiguous. The germline gives CDR1 LNHDA, CDR2 SQIVND (reference sequence). This CDR3 comprises 15 residues. Trimming removed 6 bases at V and 1 base at J, with 15 bases between. The CDR3: CASSRARRGQETQYF. The CDR3 DNA sequence: TGTGCCAGTAGCCGCGCCCGGCGCGGCCAAGAGACCCAGTACTTC.

The gene calls are TRBV6-5 and TRBJ1-2; D remains unclear. Germline V lookup: CDR1 MNHEY, CDR2 SVGAGI. The CDR3 is 12 amino acids. The V gene lost 4 bases and the J gene lost 7 bases, with 10 bases spanning the gap. CDR3 region: CASSSGLGGYTF. CDR3 DNA sequence: TGTGCCAGCAGTTCGGGTTTGGGTGGCTACACCTTC.

The chain links TRBV5-4 to TRBJ2-4; 9 nucleotides agree with TRBD1. The CDR3 runs to 15 residues. Germline lookup yields CDR1 SGHNT and CDR2 YYREEE (reference sequence). Trimming at V came to 4 bases and at J to 8 bases, leaving 10 bases not matched to a gene. The CDR3 region has the DNA TGTGCCAGCAGCCCACAGGGGGCGGTTAAGGACATTCAGTACTTC. It yields the protein CASSPQGAVKDIQYF. Full variable domain (rest looked up from reference TRBV5-4 and TRBJ2-4): ETGVTQSPTHLIKTRGQQVTLRCSSQSGHNTVSWYQQALGQGPQFIFQYYREEENGRGNFPPRFSGLQFPNYSSELNVNALELDDSALYLCASSPQGAVKDIQYFGAGTRLSVL.

The V and J genes are TRBV29-1 and TRBJ1-1; perhaps TRBD1 as D (6 bases). V was cut by 7 bases and J by 1 base, with 16 bases left in between. Germline V CDR1 and CDR2: SQVTM, ANQGSEA. This CDR3 contains 14 residues. In nucleotides, the CDR3 is TGCAGCGCCACTAAACAGGGTCCGAACACTGAAGCTTTCTTT. Protein: CSATKQGPNTEAFF.

The chain joins TRBV9 to TRBJ1-6, with D maybe TRBD1 (6 bases). CDR3 size: 14 residues. CDR1 is SGDLS and CDR2 is YYNGEE in the germline V gene. V dropped 0 bases and J dropped 9 bases, with 10 bases sitting between them. The CDR3 loop reads CASSVEGEGSPLHF. The CDR3 DNA sequence: TGTGCCAGCAGCGTAGAGGGGGAGGGTTCACCCCTCCACTTT.

J is TRBJ2-1 and V is TRBV4-3, with D perhaps matching TRBD1 (6 bases). V dropped 0 bases and J dropped 6 bases, with 9 bases sitting between them. This CDR3 comprises 14 residues. The germline V gene has CDR1 LGHNA and CDR2 YSLEER. CDR3 region: CASSQDQQGNEQFF. CDR3 sequence (DNA): TGCGCCAGCAGCCAAGATCAACAGGGCAATGAGCAGTTCTTC.